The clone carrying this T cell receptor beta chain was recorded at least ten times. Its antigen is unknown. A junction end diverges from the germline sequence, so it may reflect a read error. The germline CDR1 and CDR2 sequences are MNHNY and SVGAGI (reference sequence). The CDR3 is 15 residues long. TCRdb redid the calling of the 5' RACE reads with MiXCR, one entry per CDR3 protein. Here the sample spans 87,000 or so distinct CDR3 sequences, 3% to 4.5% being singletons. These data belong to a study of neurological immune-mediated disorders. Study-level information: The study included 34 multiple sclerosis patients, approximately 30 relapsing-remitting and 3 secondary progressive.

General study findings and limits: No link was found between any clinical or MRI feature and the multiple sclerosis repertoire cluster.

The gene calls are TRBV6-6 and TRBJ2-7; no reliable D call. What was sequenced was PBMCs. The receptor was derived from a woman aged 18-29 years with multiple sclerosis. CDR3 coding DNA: TGTGCCAGCAGTAACCCGGCGCAGTTATCCTCCGAGCAGTACTTC. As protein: CASSNPAQLSSEQYF.